The entry that follows covers one T cell receptor (beta chain) sequence. Per the authors' pipeline: Estimation of nucleated cell counts relied on the amplification of reference gene primers. Data came from immunoSEQ multiplex PCR; TCRdb stores just in-frame clones and leaves some out. The V and J calls and the clone size are those of that table, but D and trimming were determined from the DNA. The table shows approximately 470,000 clones, with approximately 83% occurring only once. V lost 3 bases to trimming and J lost 1 base, with 6 bases between them. The CDR3 sequence is 13 residues long. Germline assignment: CDR1 SQVTM and CDR2 ANQGSEA. This specimen belongs to a study of blood T cell repertoires in COVID-19. For the study at large: Acute-phase and convalescent COVID-19 samples originated in the United States, Italy and Spain. T cells, B-cell-depleted T cells, or PBMCs provided the cDNA or gDNA that served as material.

Source material: peripheral blood. The TCR was taken from a human donor in a cohort sampled during active COVID-19. V is TRBV29-1 and J is TRBJ2-2; perhaps TRBD1 as D (5 bases). CDR3 protein: CSVDRENTGELFF. The CDR3 nucleotides read TGCAGCGTTGACAGGGAGAACACCGGGGAGCTGTTTTTT.